This TCR beta chain was documented in a study of blood T cell repertoires in COVID-19 (dated by TCRdb to about 2020). Looking at the study overall: Collaborator samples came from the United States, Italy and Spain and covered acute and convalescent phases of COVID-19. The material from the prospective study consisted of cDNA or gDNA derived from T cells, B-cell-depleted T cells, or PBMCs. Deeply sampled blood TCRbeta repertoires from subjects exposed to, actively infected with, or recovered from COVID-19 were included in the dataset. The repertoires were released in a freely available public database intended as a resource for research on the immune response to SARS-CoV-2. Samples came from the ongoing ImmuneRACE study (first 160 participants) plus 1,254 subjects from 6 global collaborators. A de-identified subject ID, COVID-19 status, age in years and sex were almost always included in the sample metadata. HLA class I and class II types, where available, came from metadata supplied by the sample provider rather than from assay-based typing.

V and J are trimmed by 8 bases and 4 bases, and the gene matches miss 10 bases of the junction. There are 13 amino acids in the CDR3, from cysteine to phenylalanine inclusive. The sequence is cut down to CDR3 DNA, 39 bases in frame from base 1. The germline V gene gives CDR1 as SQVTM and CDR2 as ANQGSEA. Turning to this clone: The target of this receptor is not known. Per-base qualities were not stored, and no clone one base away is much larger.

In the prospective study, participants were roughly 18 to 100 years old, resided in approximately 22 geographic areas of the United States, and were enrolled through a virtual design. Cohort assignment in the prospective study relied on participant-reported clinical history from a screening survey and a study questionnaire. ImmuneRACE Cohort 3 recovered participants were defined by two consecutive negative NP/OP PCR tests, healthcare professional clearance, or symptom resolution. In the prospective study, mobile phlebotomists collected whole blood, serum and a nasopharyngeal or oropharyngeal swab from each participant. Prospective study participants could optionally give additional blood draws and questionnaires over an approximately 2-month period. Before DNA extraction, blood samples from the prospective study were shipped at room temperature or frozen. TCRbeta CDR3 regions were amplified from genomic DNA by means of the immunoSEQ Assay, a bias-controlled multiplex PCR. On the study's bioinformatics: Nucleated cell counts per sample were estimated from amplification of reference gene primers within the assay. To quantify the absolute abundance of each unique TCRbeta CDR3 rearrangement, sequence reads were collapsed and filtered. For each sample, productive Simpson clonality was calculated as the square root of Simpson's diversity index over productive rearrangements. TCRdb took over this immuneACCESS table, retaining in-frame rearrangements with V and J assigned. Such tables are incomplete; in checked studies, under half of the missing clones stem from an unresolved V gene, and the remainder is unexplained. D and trimming come from the DNA, and the V and J calls and clone size come from that table. This sample has 200,000 to 250,000 clones in its table, and more than 85% of those were observed once. The ten largest clones add up to about 1.5% of the sample.

The investigation overall reported the following: The amount of clinical and demographic metadata varied by source and participant and was provided uncurated.

The sequenced material came from PBMCs or T cells enriched from blood (not recorded which). The chain uses TRBV29-1 and TRBJ1-1; 7 bases in between match TRBD1. This clonotype originated in a woman aged 45-59 years who had recovered from COVID-19. The CDR3: CSYSPSGGTEAFF. The DNA sequence reads TGCAGCTACTCACCCTCAGGGGGCACTGAAGCTTTCTTT.